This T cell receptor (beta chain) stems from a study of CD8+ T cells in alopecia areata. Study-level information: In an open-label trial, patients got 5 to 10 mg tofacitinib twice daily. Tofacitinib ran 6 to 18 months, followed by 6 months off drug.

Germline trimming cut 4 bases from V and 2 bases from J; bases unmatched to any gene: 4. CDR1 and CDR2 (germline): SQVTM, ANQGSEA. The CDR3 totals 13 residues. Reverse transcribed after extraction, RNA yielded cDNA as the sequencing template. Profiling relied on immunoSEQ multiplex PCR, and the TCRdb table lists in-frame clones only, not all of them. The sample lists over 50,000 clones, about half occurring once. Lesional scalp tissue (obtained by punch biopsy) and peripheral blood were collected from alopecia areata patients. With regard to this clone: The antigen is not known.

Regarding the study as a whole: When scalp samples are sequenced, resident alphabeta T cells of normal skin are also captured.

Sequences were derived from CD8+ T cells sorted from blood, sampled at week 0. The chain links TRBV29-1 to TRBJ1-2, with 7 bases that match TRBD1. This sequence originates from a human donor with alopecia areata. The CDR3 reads CSVVQGINYGYTF. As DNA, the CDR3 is TGCAGCGTTGTACAGGGGATCAACTATGGCTACACCTTC. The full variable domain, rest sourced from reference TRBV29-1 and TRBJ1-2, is SAVISQKPSRDICQRGTSLTIQCQVDSQVTMMFWYRQQPGQSLTLIATANQGSEATYESGFVIDKFPISRPNLTFSTLTVSNMSPEDSSIYLCSVVQGINYGYTFGSGTRLTVV.